The next 17 T cell receptor beta chains were all read from a single sample in a study of blood T cell repertoires in COVID-19. Sequenced by immunoSEQ multiplex PCR; TCRdb stores in-frame clones only, minus some. The sample includes 100,000 to 150,000 clones, about 88% seen only once; the top ten take around 3.6%. Sequenced sample: peripheral blood. These receptors all stem from a man in his fifties or sixties with active COVID-19.

The CDR3 DNA is TGTGCCAGCAGCTTGGGTACGGGTTACGAGCAGTACGTC. Translating it yields CASSLGTGYEQYV. V is TRBV5-6 and J is TRBJ2-7; D is unresolved. The CDR3 spans 13 residues. Looked up from germline, CDR1 is SGHDT and CDR2 is YYEEEE. V lost 0 bases to trimming and J lost 4 bases, with 8 bases between them.

The V call is TRBV10-1, the J call TRBJ2-3; maybe TRBD2 (6 bases). The CDR3 has 14 amino acids. V gave up 6 bases and J gave up 3 bases, with 13 bases separating them. Germline-derived CDR1 and CDR2 are WNHNN and SYGVQD (reference sequence). The DNA of the CDR3 is TGCGCCAGCAGCAAGACTAGTTTGACAGATACGCAGTATTTT. Protein product: CASSKTSLTDTQYF.

The table lists this clone with a count of one. CDR3 coding DNA: TGTGCCAGTGGCCGGAACACCGGGGAGCTGTTTTTT. Translated, it gives CASGRNTGELFF. The chain uses TRBV19 and TRBJ2-2; D is undetermined. The CDR3 loop spans 12 amino acids. Germline V gives CDR1 LNHDA, CDR2 SQIVND (reference sequence). Trimming cost V 8 bases and J 1 base, with 5 bases left between them.

The genes are TRBV3-1 (or the pseudogene TRBV3-2) and TRBJ2-4; D unclear. The CDR3 is 16 residues long. CDR1 and CDR2 (germline): LGHDT, YNNKEL (reference sequence). With 3 bases removed from V and 2 bases from J, the gap between germline ends came to 14 bases. The CDR3 sequence is CASSHSRSLTKNIQYF. The CDR3 DNA is TGTGCCAGCAGCCATTCTAGATCGCTAACCAAAAACATTCAGTACTTC.

The CDR3 region is CASSVDNRGYGYTF. In nucleotides, the CDR3 is TGTGCCAGCAGCGTAGACAACAGGGGATATGGCTACACCTTC. V usage is TRBV9 and J usage is TRBJ1-2; TRBD1 aligns across 7 bases. This CDR3 is 14 amino acids long. Germline CDR1 is SGDLS and CDR2 is YYNGEE. V lost 0 bases and J lost 5; bases outside the gene matches: 4.

This clone was seen a few times. The chain uses TRBV27 and TRBJ1-1; possibly TRBD1 for D (5 bases). Germline-derived CDR1 and CDR2 are MNHEY and SMNVEV (reference sequence). Trimming left V 5 bases short and J 1 base short, with 14 bases between. The CDR3 totals 15 residues. The DNA of the CDR3 is TGTGCCAGCAGTCCACCAAGGACATGGAACACTGAAGCTTTCTTT. Translated, it gives CASSPPRTWNTEAFF.

The V call is TRBV10-2, the J call TRBJ2-7, with D possibly matching TRBD1 (6 bases). V was trimmed by 6 bases and J by 1 base, leaving 13 bases between them. Germline assignment: CDR1 WSHSY and CDR2 SAAADI. The CDR3 length is 14 residues. The CDR3 reads CASRTDRNSYEQYF. The DNA for the CDR3 is TGCGCCAGCAGGACGGACAGAAATTCCTACGAGCAGTACTTC.

The V call is TRBV11-2, the J call TRBJ2-5; 9 bases are a match to TRBD2. Germline loops: CDR1 SGHAT, CDR2 FQNNGV. CDR3 length: 16 amino acids. V lost 5 bases, J lost 3 bases, and 10 bases stayed unmatched. In DNA form, the CDR3 reads TGTGCCAGCAGCCCAGGAGCGTCTAGCGGGGAAGAGACCCAGTACTTC. Protein: CASSPGASSGEETQYF.

The chain is built from TRBV21-1 and TRBJ2-3; no DNA check was done on the table's D call, TRBD2. TRBV21-1 is termed a pseudogene. CDR3 length: 18 residues. The CDR3 protein is CASSKESPTGRGTDTQYF. CDR3 coding DNA: TGTGCCAGCAGCAAAGAATCACCAACGGGGAGGGGCACAGATACGCAGTATTTT.

V and J are TRBV4-2 and TRBJ1-1, with 7 bases identical to TRBD1. V was clipped by 0 bases and J by 4 bases; unmatched bases: 5. CDR1 is LGHNA and CDR2 is YNFKEQ in the germline V gene. This CDR3 is 15 amino acids long. The CDR3, as DNA: TGTGCCAGCAGCCAAGAAGCAGGGGGATTCACTGAAGCTTTCTTT. Its protein product is CASSQEAGGFTEAFF.

V is TRBV29-1 and J is TRBJ1-1; a weak D match, TRBD1 (6 bases). Germline assignment: CDR1 SQVTM and CDR2 ANQGSEA. Between the trimmed V and J ends, which lost 6 bases and 4 bases, there was a span of 21 bases. The CDR3 length is 15 residues. CDR3 DNA sequence: TGCAGCGTAGGACCCAGGGCAGGGGTGTTCACTGAAGCTTTCTTT. This translates into CSVGPRAGVFTEAFF.

The rearrangement uses TRBV5-4 and TRBJ2-5; D is ambiguous. Germline V gene sequence: CDR1 SGHNT, CDR2 YYREEE (reference sequence). The CDR3 totals 14 residues. V was clipped by 4 bases and J by 1 base, with 11 bases between them. CDR3 protein: CASSRLDFQETQYF. CDR3 bases: TGTGCCAGCAGCCGGCTAGACTTCCAAGAGACCCAGTACTTC.

The rearrangement uses TRBV11-3 and TRBJ2-3; 12 bases are shared with TRBD2. Unmatched junction bases numbered 9, after V lost 5 bases and J lost 3 bases. Germline-derived CDR1 and CDR2 are SGHNT and YENEEA. The CDR3 consists of 17 residues. The CDR3 DNA reads TGTGCCAGCAGCCCGGGACTAGCGGGTCCAATTACAGATACGCAGTATTTT. Translated: CASSPGLAGPITDTQYF.

The gene calls are TRBV2 and TRBJ1-2; D may be TRBD1 (5 bases). The CDR3 contains 14 residues. The germline V and J ends were trimmed by 5 bases and 1 base, with 11 bases remaining between them. CDR1 is SNHLY, CDR2 FYNNEI, per germline. This CDR3 is CASSLDTINYGYTF. CDR3 in DNA: TGTGCCAGCAGTCTGGACACTATTAACTATGGCTACACCTTC. The entire variable domain, with the rest obtained from reference TRBV2 and TRBJ1-2, is as follows: EPEVTQTPSHQVTQMGQEVILRCVPISNHLYFYWYRQILGQKVEFLVSFYNNEISEKSEIFDDQFSVERPDGSNFTLKIRSTKLEDSAMYFCASSLDTINYGYTFGSGTRLTVV.

This clone has only a few counts. CDR3 coding DNA: TGTGCCAGCAGCATAACAGGGGTGAACACTGAAGCTTTCTTT. This encodes CASSITGVNTEAFF. The chain links TRBV28 to TRBJ1-1; 7 nucleotides align to TRBD1. The CDR3 is made up of 14 amino acids. Trimming removed 6 bases from V and 0 bases from J; junction bases left unmatched: 4. Germline V gene sequence: CDR1 MDHEN, CDR2 SYDVKM.

The gene calls are TRBV5-1 and TRBJ2-1; weak D call: TRBD1 (5 bases). CDR1 is SGHRS and CDR2 is YFSETQ in the germline V gene. The CDR3 spans 15 residues. Trimming stripped 7 bases from V and 3 bases from J, with 17 bases between. CDR3 residues: CASSRQPQLYNEQFF. The CDR3 DNA is TGCGCCAGCTCTCGACAGCCGCAACTCTACAATGAGCAGTTCTTC.

The rearrangement uses TRBV5-1 and TRBJ1-2, with 7 positions matching TRBD1. Germline trimming cut 4 bases from V and 0 bases from J; bases unmatched to any gene: 3. Germline CDR1 SGHRS, CDR2 YFSETQ. This CDR3 has 14 amino acids. CDR3 sequence (DNA): TGCGCCAGCAGCCCCGGACAGGCTAACTATGGCTACACCTTC. The encoded protein is CASSPGQANYGYTF.